A single sample gave rise to the 23 T cell receptor beta chains below, sequenced in a study of spatial heterogeneity in lung cancer. Time point of the sample: blood at routine non-recurrence follow-up after resection. TCRdb re-derived calls from the 5' RACE reads in MiXCR, one entry per CDR3 protein. The table has over 40,000 distinct CDR3 sequences, 12% seen once; the top ten hold over 30%. The sample consisted of PBMCs, taken at follow-up. The receptors stem from a male donor with early-stage non-small cell lung cancer.

This clonotype has a count of ten or more. The chain carries TRBV7-3 and TRBJ2-1; 7 nucleotides match TRBD2. V shed 5 bases and J 9 bases; nucleotides not matched to a gene: 13. The CDR3 length is 15 residues. CDR1 is SGHTA, CDR2 FQGTGA, per germline. CDR3 sequence (DNA): TGTGCCAGCAGCCCTTACTCACTAGCGAGAGGTGAGCAGTTCTTC. Protein: CASSPYSLARGEQFF.

This clonotype has just a few counts. This sequence joins TRBV20-1 and TRBJ2-7, with TRBD1 matching over 12 bases. Per germline, CDR1 DFQATT and CDR2 SNEGSKA (reference sequence). The V and J ends lost 4 bases and 7 bases, in that order; junction bases with no gene match: 14. This CDR3 comprises 16 residues. The CDR3 bases are TGCAGTGCTATCGCTAGTAGGGACAGGGGGCGAGGTGAGCAGTACTTC. It specifies CSAIASRDRGRGEQYF.

The chain links TRBV7-2 to TRBJ1-6; D is uncertain. The length of the CDR3 is 15 residues. The germline V gene has CDR1 SGHTA and CDR2 FQGNSA. Trimming shortened V by 6 bases and J by 8 bases, and 17 bases separated the two germline ends. The CDR3 DNA reads as TGTGCCAGCAGGCCCCAGGCGGCCCGTGATTCACCCCTCCACTTT. Amino acids: CASRPQAARDSPLHF.

This clonotype occurred a few times. The chain joins TRBV6-5 to TRBJ1-2, with 7 nucleotides matching TRBD1. Unmatched junction bases numbered 5, after V lost 4 bases and J lost 0 bases. Germline V gives CDR1 MNHEY, CDR2 SVGAGI. This CDR3 is 15 amino acids long. In DNA, the CDR3 is TGTGCCAGCAGTTTCAGGACAGGAGCTAACTATGGCTACACCTTC. Encoded protein: CASSFRTGANYGYTF.

This clonotype has a count of ten or more. J is TRBJ1-2 and V is TRBV4-3, with a possible D match to TRBD1 (5 bases). Trimming left V 0 bases short and J 7 bases short, with 15 bases between. Germline-derived CDR1 and CDR2 are LGHNA and YSLEER. The CDR3 runs 15 residues. In DNA, the CDR3 is TGCGCCAGCAGCCAAGAGTTCTCCAGGGCGGGTGGCTACACCTTC. As protein: CASSQEFSRAGGYTF.

This clonotype appeared many times. This rearrangement joins TRBV20-1 to TRBJ1-5; no definite D call. The germline V and J ends were trimmed by 6 bases and 0 bases, with 21 bases remaining between them. The CDR3 loop spans 17 amino acids. Germline V gene data show CDR1 as DFQATT and CDR2 as SNEGSKA (reference sequence). CDR3 DNA sequence: TGCAGTGCCCGTGACACGGGTGGAGGTTATAGCAATCAGCCCCAGCATTTT. As protein: CSARDTGGGYSNQPQHF.

This clonotype came up many times. The V call is TRBV4-3, the J call TRBJ2-3; D may correspond to TRBD1 or TRBD2 (6 bases each). The CDR3 runs to 17 residues. Germline V CDR1 and CDR2: LGHNA, YSLEER. The V end was cut by 0 bases, the J end by 7 bases, with 20 bases between. The CDR3 DNA is TGCGCCAGCAGCCAAGAGCCAAGGGGGGCCACACAGAATACGCAGTATTTT. This codes for CASSQEPRGATQNTQYF.

The chain joins TRBV7-2 to TRBJ1-6; perhaps TRBD1 as D (5 bases). CDR3 size: 14 residues. V lost 1 base to trimming and J lost 12 bases, with 13 bases between them. In germline, CDR1 is SGHTA, CDR2 FQGNSA. CDR3: CASSLEGLRRPLHF. The CDR3 region has the DNA TGTGCCAGCAGCTTAGAGGGGCTCCGCCGACCCCTCCACTTT.

This clonotype was detected many times. This sequence joins TRBV7-3 and TRBJ2-5; D not certain. This CDR3 comprises 13 residues. Per germline, CDR1 SGHTA and CDR2 FQGTGA. V lost 5 bases to trimming and J lost 0 bases, with 7 bases between them. CDR3 nucleotides: TGTGCCAGCAGCCTAGGTGACCAAGAGACCCAGTACTTC. Protein sequence: CASSLGDQETQYF.

This chain joins TRBV6-1 and TRBJ1-2; 7 positions agree with TRBD1. Germline V gene lookup returns CDR1 MNHNS and CDR2 SASEGT. The CDR3 length is 13 residues. Trimming removed 6 bases from V and 5 bases from J; junction bases left unmatched: 6. CDR3 nucleotides: TGTGCCAGCAGCCCGACAGGGTTGTATGGCTACACCTTC. Translating gives CASSPTGLYGYTF.

This clonotype was seen a handful of times. The V and J genes are TRBV20-1 and TRBJ1-6; D remains unclear. Per the germline V gene, CDR1 is DFQATT and CDR2 is SNEGSKA (reference sequence). Trimming removed 2 bases from V and 6 bases from J, with 11 bases in between. The CDR3 extends over 14 amino acids. CDR3 protein: CSARRRVPNSPLHF. CDR3 sequence (DNA): TGCAGTGCTAGACGACGGGTGCCTAATTCACCCCTCCACTTT.

This clonotype appeared many times. The V and J genes are TRBV29-1 and TRBJ2-3; 14 bases line up with TRBD2. With V trimmed by 6 bases and J by 10 bases, 6 bases remained unmatched. Looked up from germline, CDR1 is SQVTM and CDR2 is ANQGSEA. The CDR3 runs to 13 residues. CDR3 loop: CSVTSGRAYPQYF. For the CDR3, the DNA is TGCAGCGTGACTAGCGGGAGGGCCTATCCGCAGTATTTT.

The rearrangement uses TRBV28 and TRBJ1-6, with TRBD1 as a possible D gene (6 bases). The V end lost 3 bases, the J end lost 5 bases, and 17 bases lay between the germline ends. Germline V gives CDR1 MDHEN, CDR2 SYDVKM. The CDR3 has 17 amino acids. CDR3 amino acids: CASSLYRDSANNSPLHF. DNA of the CDR3: TGTGCCAGCAGTTTGTACAGGGATTCGGCAAATAATTCACCCCTCCACTTT.

Many counts were recorded for this clonotype. The rearrangement links TRBV7-9 to TRBJ1-5, with D hard to call. The CDR3 is 15 residues long. Trimming cost V 3 bases and J 3 bases, with 12 bases left between them. Germline values: CDR1 SEHNR, CDR2 FQNEAQ (reference sequence). DNA of the CDR3: TGTGCCAGCAGCTTTTCGGGCGGCTACAATCAGCCCCAGCATTTT. Amino acid sequence: CASSFSGGYNQPQHF.

This clonotype was counted between two and nine times. The rearrangement links TRBV5-1 to TRBJ2-5, with D unresolved. This CDR3 contains 13 residues. The V and J ends lost 2 bases and 4 bases respectively, with 9 bases between them. The germline V gene has CDR1 SGHRS and CDR2 YFSETQ. CDR3 DNA sequence: TGCGCCAGCAGCTTAAACGGTCCAGAGACCCAGTACTTC. As protein: CASSLNGPETQYF.

This clonotype was detected only a few times. The gene calls are TRBV7-2 and TRBJ2-5, with D hard to call. This CDR3 has 11 residues. Trimming removed 5 bases at V and 3 bases at J, with 4 bases between. Germline-derived CDR1 and CDR2 are SGHTA and FQGNSA. CDR3 coding DNA: TGTGCCAGCAGCCTCAAAGAGACCCAGTACTTC. This sequence encodes CASSLKETQYF.

The genes are TRBV7-3 and TRBJ2-2, with D unclear. Deletions cut 4 bases from V and 1 base from J, with 7 bases between. This CDR3 is 14 amino acids long. Germline loops: CDR1 SGHTA, CDR2 FQGTGA. CDR3 sequence reads: CASSWTQNTGELFF. The CDR3 nucleotides read TGTGCCAGCAGCTGGACCCAGAACACCGGGGAGCTGTTTTTT.

The chain combines TRBV6-5 with TRBJ1-1, with D perhaps TRBD1 (5 bases). CDR1 and CDR2 (germline): MNHEY, SVGAGI. The CDR3 is 15 residues long. V lost 6 bases and J 3 bases, leaving 17 bases between the germline ends. The CDR3 DNA is TGTGCCAGCAGCCTGAGGGCGGGAGGGGACACTGAAGCTTTCTTT. Translating gives CASSLRAGGDTEAFF.

This clonotype was observed many times. The rearrangement links TRBV6-2 or TRBV6-3 to TRBJ1-2; D unresolved. The V end was cut by 5 bases, the J end by 1 base, with 8 bases between. Germline V gene lookup returns CDR1 MNHEY and CDR2 SVGEGT. This CDR3 region has 13 residues. CDR3 nucleotide sequence: TGTGCCAGCAGTCTGGGATATAACTATGGCTACACCTTC. It codes for CASSLGYNYGYTF.

This rearrangement joins TRBV2 to TRBJ2-5; maybe TRBD1 (6 bases). Trimming removed 8 bases at V and 7 bases at J, with 17 bases between. CDR3 length equals 13 residues. The germline V gene encodes CDR1 SNHLY and CDR2 FYNNEI. The CDR3 DNA is TGTGCCAGCTTACGGCAGGGGCTGGGGACCCAGTACTTC. Protein: CASLRQGLGTQYF.

The rearrangement uses TRBV20-1 and TRBJ2-3; 9 bases are a match to TRBD2. Germline V gene data show CDR1 as DFQATT and CDR2 as SNEGSKA (reference sequence). The CDR3 has 15 residues. V was clipped by 5 bases and J by 2 bases; unmatched bases: 8. The CDR3 reads CSAPRLAGDTDTQYF. CDR3 nucleotide sequence: TGCAGTGCTCCCCGCTTAGCGGGAGACACAGATACGCAGTATTTT.

This sequence joins TRBV5-4 and TRBJ1-4, with D tentatively TRBD1 (5 bases). The CDR3 is 15 residues long. Trimming removed 0 bases at V and 7 bases at J, with 13 bases between. Looked up from germline, CDR1 is SGHNT and CDR2 is YYREEE (reference sequence). The CDR3 nucleotides are TGTGCCAGCAGCTTGGCGGCGCAGGGCGCTGAAAAACTGTTTTTT. Translation: CASSLAAQGAEKLFF.

This clonotype was picked up many times. The J gene is TRBJ2-5, the V gene TRBV7-2; no definite D call. Trimming shortened V by 3 bases and J by 4 bases, and 3 bases separated the two germline ends. The CDR3 has 11 residues. Looked up from germline, CDR1 is SGHTA and CDR2 is FQGNSA. As DNA, the CDR3 is TGTGCCAGCAGCTTTGGAGAGACCCAGTACTTC. It yields the protein CASSFGETQYF.